Listed below are T cell receptor beta chains from one sample, sequenced in a study of blood T cell repertoires in COVID-19. Produced via immunoSEQ multiplex PCR; TCRdb's table is partial and in-frame only. The sample has about 160,000 clones, 70% to 80% seen once. What was sequenced was peripheral blood. These receptors were collected from a woman aged 55 to 70 with COVID-19, enrolled during active disease. CDR3s include the opening cysteine and the closing phenylalanine or tryptophan. The order of the fields is clone size, J gene, D gene, V gene, CDR3 protein, CDR3 DNA. A D gene is named only where the DNA matches it firmly. Part of the rows lack a size; the others show once, few, many or a class for expanded clones.

clone size: .; J gene: TRBJ2-5; D gene: TRBD2; V gene: TRBV4-1; CDR3 protein: CASSQLAGGTQYF; CDR3 DNA: TGCGCCAGCAGCCAACTAGCGGGAGGGACCCAGTACTTC
clone size: .; J gene: TRBJ1-5; D gene: .; V gene: TRBV6-2/TRBV6-3; CDR3 protein: CASSDTRSDNQPQHF; CDR3 DNA: TGTGCCAGCAGCGATACTCGAAGCGACAATCAGCCCCAGCATTTT
clone size: .; J gene: TRBJ2-5; D gene: TRBD2; V gene: TRBV30; CDR3 protein: CAWSLRGLAGGQETQYF; CDR3 DNA: TGTGCCTGGAGCCTAAGGGGACTAGCGGGAGGGCAGGAGACCCAGTACTTC
clone size: .; J gene: TRBJ1-3; D gene: .; V gene: TRBV6-1; CDR3 protein: CASSESQSSGNTIYF; CDR3 DNA: TGTGCCAGCAGTGAATCACAGAGCTCTGGAAACACCATATATTTT
clone size: .; J gene: TRBJ1-3; D gene: .; V gene: TRBV28; CDR3 protein: CASRQSGSSGNTIYF; CDR3 DNA: TGTGCCAGCAGGCAGTCCGGGAGCTCTGGAAACACCATATATTTT
clone size: few; J gene: TRBJ2-7; D gene: .; V gene: TRBV28; CDR3 protein: CASRAVNYEQYF; CDR3 DNA: TGTGCCAGCAGGGCCGTTAACTACGAGCAGTACTTC
clone size: .; J gene: TRBJ2-1; D gene: .; V gene: TRBV6-5; CDR3 protein: CASTRGGWNEQFF; CDR3 DNA: TGTGCCAGCACAAGGGGGGGTTGGAATGAGCAGTTCTTC
clone size: .; J gene: TRBJ2-3; D gene: TRBD2; V gene: TRBV5-4; CDR3 protein: CASSENSGGAPDTQYF; CDR3 DNA: TGTGCCAGCAGCGAGAACAGCGGGGGGGCCCCAGATACGCAGTATTTT
clone size: .; J gene: TRBJ1-1; D gene: TRBD1; V gene: TRBV10-2; CDR3 protein: CASRITGTVNTEAFF; CDR3 DNA: TGCGCCAGCAGAATAACCGGGACAGTGAACACTGAAGCTTTCTTT
clone size: once; J gene: TRBJ2-5; D gene: TRBD1; V gene: TRBV15; CDR3 protein: CATSRGQGARETQYF; CDR3 DNA: TGTGCCACCAGCAGGGGACAGGGGGCAAGAGAGACCCAGTACTTC
clone size: .; J gene: TRBJ2-7; D gene: TRBD2; V gene: TRBV27; CDR3 protein: CASSNIGLAGKGYEQYF; CDR3 DNA: TGTGCCAGCAGTAACATAGGACTAGCGGGAAAGGGCTACGAGCAGTACTTC
clone size: once; J gene: TRBJ2-3; D gene: .; V gene: TRBV5-1; CDR3 protein: CASSSRGTRDTQYF; CDR3 DNA: TGCGCCAGCAGCTCTAGGGGGACGCGAGATACGCAGTATTTT
clone size: .; J gene: TRBJ1-1; D gene: TRBD1; V gene: TRBV27; CDR3 protein: CASSLPGQGKAFF; CDR3 DNA: TGTGCCAGCAGTTTGCCGGGACAGGGGAAGGCTTTCTTT
clone size: .; J gene: TRBJ1-5; D gene: TRBD1; V gene: TRBV11-2; CDR3 protein: CASSPNRGGNQPQHF; CDR3 DNA: TGTGCCAGCAGCCCTAACAGGGGCGGCAATCAGCCCCAGCATTTT
clone size: .; J gene: TRBJ2-7; D gene: TRBD1; V gene: TRBV5-1; CDR3 protein: CASSFLGQGAHEQYF; CDR3 DNA: TGCGCCAGCAGCTTCCTTGGCCAGGGGGCTCACGAGCAGTACTTC
clone size: .; J gene: TRBJ2-7; D gene: TRBD2; V gene: TRBV5-4; CDR3 protein: CASSLVGGNEQYF; CDR3 DNA: TGTGCCAGCAGCTTGGTCGGGGGGAACGAGCAGTACTTC
clone size: .; J gene: TRBJ1-4; D gene: TRBD1; V gene: TRBV3-1/TRBV3-2; CDR3 protein: CASSQDRTGGFEKLFF; CDR3 DNA: TGTGCCAGCAGCCAAGATCGGACAGGGGGATTTGAAAAACTGTTTTTT
clone size: .; J gene: TRBJ1-5; D gene: TRBD1; V gene: TRBV2; CDR3 protein: CASRTGTGSNQPQHF; CDR3 DNA: TGTGCCAGCAGGACCGGGACAGGGAGCAATCAGCCCCAGCATTTT
clone size: .; J gene: TRBJ2-5; D gene: TRBD2; V gene: TRBV5-1; CDR3 protein: CASSSAGEGLAGDRETQYF; CDR3 DNA: TGCGCCAGCAGTTCGGCGGGGGAGGGACTAGCGGGAGATCGGGAGACCCAGTACTTC
clone size: .; J gene: TRBJ1-5; D gene: .; V gene: TRBV18; CDR3 protein: CASSPPTAINQPQHF; CDR3 DNA: TGTGCCAGCTCACCTCCGACAGCGATCAATCAGCCCCAGCATTTT
clone size: .; J gene: TRBJ2-1; D gene: .; V gene: TRBV2; CDR3 protein: CASSEYRRTYNEQFF; CDR3 DNA: TGTGCCAGCAGTGAGTACAGGAGAACCTACAATGAGCAGTTCTTC
clone size: .; J gene: TRBJ2-1; D gene: .; V gene: TRBV7-9; CDR3 protein: CASSLEGGDNEQFF; CDR3 DNA: TGTGCCAGCAGCTTAGAAGGGGGGGACAATGAGCAGTTCTTC
clone size: .; J gene: TRBJ2-7; D gene: TRBD2; V gene: TRBV12-3/TRBV12-4; CDR3 protein: CASSNQGGSQYF; CDR3 DNA: TGTGCCAGCAGCAATCAGGGAGGGAGTCAGTACTTC
clone size: .; J gene: TRBJ1-3; D gene: .; V gene: TRBV27; CDR3 protein: CASSSLGQTGNTIYF; CDR3 DNA: TGTGCCAGCAGTTCCCTCGGACAGACTGGAAACACCATATATTTT
clone size: once; J gene: TRBJ2-7; D gene: TRBD2; V gene: TRBV5-4; CDR3 protein: CASSTSGRVMREQYF; CDR3 DNA: TGTGCCAGCAGCACAAGCGGGAGGGTAATGCGCGAGCAGTACTTC
clone size: .; J gene: TRBJ1-2; D gene: TRBD1; V gene: TRBV6-6; CDR3 protein: CASSYNTEGARGYTF; CDR3 DNA: TGTGCCAGCAGTTACAATACTGAGGGGGCGCGAGGCTACACCTTC
clone size: .; J gene: TRBJ2-1; D gene: TRBD2; V gene: TRBV28; CDR3 protein: CASSLSGGSSYNEQFF; CDR3 DNA: TGTGCCAGCAGTTTATCTGGCGGGAGCTCCTACAATGAGCAGTTCTTC
clone size: .; J gene: TRBJ2-1; D gene: TRBD2; V gene: TRBV5-8; CDR3 protein: CASSLRLATYNEQFF; CDR3 DNA: TGTGCCAGCAGCTTACGACTAGCGACCTACAATGAGCAGTTCTTC
clone size: .; J gene: TRBJ2-1; D gene: TRBD2; V gene: TRBV19; CDR3 protein: CASSITSGTYNEQFF; CDR3 DNA: TGTGCCAGTAGTATCACTAGCGGGACCTACAATGAGCAGTTCTTC
clone size: .; J gene: TRBJ2-1; D gene: .; V gene: TRBV9; CDR3 protein: CASSPRGDHYNEQFF; CDR3 DNA: TGTGCCAGCAGCCCACGCGGGGACCACTACAATGAGCAGTTCTTC
clone size: many; J gene: TRBJ1-3; D gene: .; V gene: TRBV9; CDR3 protein: CASSGYGTRGNTIYF; CDR3 DNA: TGTGCCAGCAGCGGATACGGGACAAGAGGAAACACCATATATTTT
clone size: .; J gene: TRBJ2-5; D gene: TRBD1; V gene: TRBV2; CDR3 protein: CASTPGTGGAKTQYF; CDR3 DNA: TGTGCCAGCACCCCTGGGACAGGGGGCGCAAAGACCCAGTACTTC
clone size: .; J gene: TRBJ2-3; D gene: .; V gene: TRBV2; CDR3 protein: CASRQQGVDTQYF; CDR3 DNA: TGTGCCAGCAGGCAACAGGGAGTGGATACGCAGTATTTT
clone size: .; J gene: TRBJ2-5; D gene: .; V gene: TRBV11-2; CDR3 protein: CASSLNPGSQETQYF; CDR3 DNA: TGTGCCAGCAGCTTAAATCCAGGGTCACAAGAGACCCAGTACTTC
clone size: .; J gene: TRBJ2-7; D gene: .; V gene: TRBV28; CDR3 protein: CATGNRGLPYEQYF; CDR3 DNA: TGTGCCACCGGGAACCGTGGGCTTCCCTACGAGCAGTACTTC
clone size: .; J gene: TRBJ1-5; D gene: .; V gene: TRBV6-5; CDR3 protein: CASSSGGNQPQHF; CDR3 DNA: TGTGCCAGCAGTTCCGGGGGCAATCAGCCCCAGCATTTT
clone size: .; J gene: TRBJ1-2; D gene: TRBD1; V gene: TRBV29-1; CDR3 protein: CSVVSGTGVRGYTF; CDR3 DNA: TGCAGCGTTGTCTCCGGGACAGGGGTTCGGGGCTACACCTTC
clone size: .; J gene: TRBJ2-2; D gene: TRBD2; V gene: TRBV7-3; CDR3 protein: CASSSEGGGLVTTGELFF; CDR3 DNA: TGTGCCAGCAGTTCAGAGGGAGGGGGACTAGTGACCACCGGGGAGCTGTTTTTT
clone size: .; J gene: TRBJ1-1; D gene: .; V gene: TRBV29-1; CDR3 protein: CSVDSGVTTEAFF; CDR3 DNA: TGCAGCGTTGATTCCGGGGTTACCACTGAAGCTTTCTTT
clone size: few; J gene: TRBJ1-1; D gene: TRBD1; V gene: TRBV18; CDR3 protein: CASSRSRDSIMNTEAFF; CDR3 DNA: TGTGCCAGCTCACGTTCCCGGGACAGCATTATGAACACTGAAGCTTTCTTT
clone size: .; J gene: TRBJ2-5; D gene: .; V gene: TRBV3-1/TRBV3-2; CDR3 protein: CASRPSASIKRAQYF; CDR3 DNA: TGTGCCAGCAGACCGTCAGCGTCGATCAAGAGGGCCCAGTACTTC
clone size: once; J gene: TRBJ1-2; D gene: TRBD1; V gene: TRBV5-1; CDR3 protein: CASSEQGGYGYTF; CDR3 DNA: TGCGCCAGCAGCGAACAGGGGGGCTATGGCTACACCTTC
clone size: .; J gene: TRBJ2-1; D gene: .; V gene: TRBV9; CDR3 protein: CASSPRGRVNEQFF; CDR3 DNA: TGTGCCAGCAGCCCTCGGGGTAGGGTTAATGAGCAGTTCTTC
clone size: .; J gene: TRBJ2-7; D gene: TRBD1; V gene: TRBV29-1; CDR3 protein: CSVEATGAYEQYF; CDR3 DNA: TGCAGCGTTGAAGCGACAGGGGCCTACGAGCAGTACTTC
clone size: .; J gene: TRBJ2-1; D gene: .; V gene: TRBV7-2; CDR3 protein: CASSEDTKSSYNEQFF; CDR3 DNA: TGTGCCAGCAGCGAGGACACAAAAAGCTCCTACAATGAGCAGTTCTTC
clone size: .; J gene: TRBJ1-6; D gene: TRBD1; V gene: TRBV5-1; CDR3 protein: CASSLAGGDSPLHF; CDR3 DNA: TGCGCCAGCAGCTTGGCAGGGGGCGATTCACCCCTCCACTTT
clone size: .; J gene: TRBJ2-3; D gene: TRBD1; V gene: TRBV10-3; CDR3 protein: CAISESTGGSVTDTQYF; CDR3 DNA: TGTGCCATCAGTGAGTCGACAGGGGGATCGGTCACAGATACGCAGTATTTT
clone size: .; J gene: TRBJ1-2; D gene: TRBD1; V gene: TRBV5-4; CDR3 protein: CASSRTGEIYGYTF; CDR3 DNA: TGTGCCAGCAGCCGGACAGGGGAAATCTATGGCTACACCTTC
clone size: .; J gene: TRBJ2-7; D gene: TRBD2; V gene: TRBV30; CDR3 protein: CAWNPGGINTYEQYF; CDR3 DNA: TGTGCCTGGAACCCGGGGGGGATAAATACCTACGAGCAGTACTTC
clone size: .; J gene: TRBJ1-1; D gene: TRBD1; V gene: TRBV5-6; CDR3 protein: CASNKQGGIRNTEAFF; CDR3 DNA: TGTGCCAGCAATAAACAGGGGGGGATAAGGAACACTGAAGCTTTCTTT
clone size: .; J gene: TRBJ2-7; D gene: .; V gene: TRBV12-2; CDR3 protein: CASRLAKRNSGRVPYEQYF; CDR3 DNA: TGTGCAAGTCGCTTAGCAAAACGAAATAGCGGGAGGGTACCCTACGAGCAGTACTTC
clone size: .; J gene: TRBJ2-3; D gene: TRBD1; V gene: TRBV11-1; CDR3 protein: CASSPNRGRADTQYF; CDR3 DNA: TGTGCCAGCAGCCCCAACAGGGGGCGCGCAGATACGCAGTATTTT
clone size: .; J gene: TRBJ1-5; D gene: TRBD1; V gene: TRBV28; CDR3 protein: CASSFGRGLVNQPQHF; CDR3 DNA: TGTGCCAGCAGTTTCGGCAGGGGGTTGGTCAATCAGCCCCAGCATTTT
clone size: .; J gene: TRBJ2-6; D gene: .; V gene: TRBV9; CDR3 protein: CASSVSLDSLKTGANVLTF; CDR3 DNA: TGTGCCAGCAGCGTATCTTTGGACAGCCTTAAGACTGGGGCCAACGTCCTGACTTTC
clone size: .; J gene: TRBJ1-5; D gene: .; V gene: TRBV3-1/TRBV3-2; CDR3 protein: CASSQGAGNQPQHF; CDR3 DNA: TGTGCCAGCAGCCAGGGGGCCGGGAATCAGCCCCAGCATTTT
clone size: .; J gene: TRBJ1-1; D gene: .; V gene: TRBV7-8; CDR3 protein: CASSLGLGNTEAFF; CDR3 DNA: TGTGCCAGCAGCTTAGGACTGGGGAACACTGAAGCTTTCTTT
clone size: .; J gene: TRBJ2-3; D gene: TRBD2; V gene: TRBV2; CDR3 protein: CATYQGLAGGPRTDTQYF; CDR3 DNA: TGTGCCACGTACCAGGGACTAGCGGGAGGGCCCCGCACAGATACGCAGTATTTT